A single sample gave rise to the 13 T cell receptor beta chains below, sequenced in a study of shared clonotypes between healthy human individuals. TCRdb's table, derived via immunoSEQ multiplex PCR, lists solely in-frame clones and lacks some. The sample gives some 690,000 clones, about 90% of which show up once; 34% is in the top ten. Material: memory CD8+ T cells from PBMCs. The subset here: CD45RO+ cells pooled with CCR7-negative TemRA cells. These TCRs come from a man in his late teens or twenties in good health. Some clones in this sample may be carry-over from other donors' samples.

The chain joins TRBV4-3 to TRBJ2-5, with a tentative D call TRBD1 (7 bases). This CDR3 region has 16 residues. Trimming left V 0 bases short and J 1 base short, with 12 bases between. Germline V lookup: CDR1 LGHNA, CDR2 YSLEER. CDR3 DNA: TGCGCCAGCAGCCAAGATCGGAGGGACAGCCAAGAGACCCAGTACTTC. Residues: CASSQDRRDSQETQYF.

This clone was seen once. The chain carries TRBV4-3 and TRBJ1-2, with TRBD1 matching over 7 bases. With 0 bases clipped from V and 7 bases from J, the junction kept 14 bases outside the gene matches. Germline assignment: CDR1 LGHNA and CDR2 YSLEER. This CDR3 comprises 17 residues. The CDR3 here is CASSQDIRDRLSSGYTF. DNA of the CDR3: TGCGCCAGCAGCCAAGACATCCGGGACAGACTCTCTAGTGGCTACACCTTC.

V gene TRBV29-1 combines with J gene TRBJ2-7; 8 nucleotides line up with TRBD1. CDR3 size: 15 residues. J gave up 6 bases and V 4 bases, and 14 bases lay outside the gene matches. Germline values: CDR1 SQVTM, CDR2 ANQGSEA. The CDR3, as DNA: TGCAGCGTTGTTCATCCGAGACAGGGGAAGATCGAGCAGTACTTC. This gives the protein CSVVHPRQGKIEQYF.

The rearrangement links TRBV20-1 to TRBJ1-2, with D perhaps TRBD1 (6 bases). The CDR3 contains 11 residues. Germline V gene data show CDR1 as DFQATT and CDR2 as SNEGSKA (reference sequence). Trimming removed 7 bases at V and 5 bases at J, with 11 bases between. CDR3 coding DNA: TGCAGTGTTAATACAGGGTATGGCTACACCTTC. Protein: CSVNTGYGYTF.

This rearrangement joins TRBV14 to TRBJ2-7; 7 bases line up with TRBD2. This CDR3 spans 14 amino acids. CDR1 and CDR2 (germline): SGHDN, FVKESK. With 4 bases clipped from V and 3 bases from J, the junction kept 6 bases outside the gene matches. In nucleotides, the CDR3 is TGTGCCAGCAGCCGTAGCGGGCAGAACTACGAGCAGTACTTC. It yields the protein CASSRSGQNYEQYF. The entire variable domain, with the rest obtained from reference TRBV14 and TRBJ2-7, is as follows: EAGVTQFPSHSVIEKGQTVTLRCDPISGHDNLYWYRRVMGKEIKFLLHFVKESKQDESGMPNNRFLAERTGGTYSTLKVQPAELEDSGVYFCASSRSGQNYEQYFGPGTRLTVT.

The chain employs TRBV30 and TRBJ2-7; 12 positions match TRBD2. Trimming at V came to 3 bases and at J to 4 bases, leaving 4 bases not matched to a gene. Germline V gene data show CDR1 as GTSNPN and CDR2 as SVGIG (reference sequence). This CDR3 contains 14 residues. Written as DNA, the CDR3 is TGTGCCTGGAGGGGGACTAGCGGGCTTTACGAGCAGTACTTC. Its translation is CAWRGTSGLYEQYF.

V usage is TRBV9 and J usage is TRBJ2-7, with 10 positions matching TRBD2. Looked up from germline, CDR1 is SGDLS and CDR2 is YYNGEE. The CDR3 runs 15 residues. The V gene end was trimmed by 0 bases and the J gene end by 3 bases; junction bases not matched to a gene: 3. The CDR3 reads CASSVGASGGYEQYF. The CDR3, as DNA: TGTGCCAGCAGCGTAGGGGCTAGCGGGGGCTACGAGCAGTACTTC.

In this sample, this clone turned up once. This chain links TRBV7-7 with TRBJ2-7; the D gene is possibly TRBD1 (5 bases). Trimming left V 5 bases short and J 4 bases short, with 18 bases between. Germline V CDR1 and CDR2: SSHAT, FNYEAQ (reference sequence). The CDR3 runs 15 residues. The CDR3: CASSAQLGLGYEQYF. The CDR3 DNA is TGTGCCAGCAGCGCCCAGTTGGGGCTCGGGTACGAGCAGTACTTC.

The CDR3 region has the DNA TGTGCCACCAGCAGAAGTGACAGGGCCGAAGCTTTCTTT. Protein: CATSRSDRAEAFF. This chain uses TRBV15 with TRBJ1-1; 7 positions match TRBD1. CDR3 length: 13 residues. Germline trimming cut 2 bases from V and 8 bases from J; bases unmatched to any gene: 5. Looked up from germline, CDR1 is LNHNV and CDR2 is YYDKDF (reference sequence).

The CDR3 region has the DNA TGCAGCGTTGAAGGGCCGGTGTCGGCCGACCCTGAAGCTTTCTTT. This sequence encodes CSVEGPVSADPEAFF. The rearrangement uses TRBV29-1 and TRBJ1-1; the D is unclear. The germline V gene encodes CDR1 SQVTM and CDR2 ANQGSEA. The CDR3 loop spans 15 amino acids. Trimming cost V 1 base and J 6 bases, with 18 bases left between them.

The gene calls are TRBV15 and TRBJ2-5; a weak D match, TRBD2 (6 bases). Looked up from germline, CDR1 is LNHNV and CDR2 is YYDKDF (reference sequence). V was pared by 6 bases and J by 5 bases, with 16 bases between. CDR3 length equals 14 residues. The CDR3 sequence is CATSSRRAGETQYF. CDR3 nucleotide sequence: TGTGCCACCAGTTCGCGGCGGGCGGGGGAGACCCAGTACTTC. Using reference TRBV15 and TRBJ2-5 for the parts outside the CDR3, the full variable domain is DAMVIQNPRYQVTQFGKPVTLSCSQTLNHNVMYWYQQKSSQAPKLLFHYYDKDFNNEADTPDNFQSRRPNTSFCFLDIRSPGLGDTAMYLCATSSRRAGETQYFGPGTRLLVL.

The rearrangement joins TRBV7-9 to TRBJ1-1; D is unclear. This CDR3 has 12 amino acids. Germline CDR1 reads SEHNR; CDR2 reads FQNEAQ (reference sequence). V was pared by 4 bases and J by 13 bases, with 16 bases between. For the CDR3, the DNA is TGTGCCAGCAGCTCTACATTAGACCGCCTTTTCTTT. Translation: CASSSTLDRLFF.

This clone was observed once. The J gene is TRBJ2-7, the V gene TRBV11-3; a weak D match, TRBD2 (6 bases). The CDR3 covers 15 residues. Looked up from germline, CDR1 is SGHNT and CDR2 is YENEEA. Trimming took 4 bases from V and 2 from J, leaving 15 bases between them. The CDR3: CASSSRGEGTYEQYF. In nucleotides, the CDR3 is TGTGCCAGCAGCTCCCGCGGGGAAGGCACCTACGAGCAGTACTTC. Full variable domain (rest looked up from reference TRBV11-3 and TRBJ2-7): EAGVVQSPRYKIIEKKQPVAFWCNPISGHNTLYWYLQNLGQGPELLIRYENEEAVDDSQLPKDRFSAERLKGVDSTLKIQPAELGDSAVYLCASSSRGEGTYEQYFGPGTRLTVT.